This T cell receptor beta chain was obtained from a study of response to subunit inactivated influenza vaccine. Notes on the study in general: It was the authors' suggestion that each seasonal influenza vaccination recruits few new T cells.

This clonotype was seen repeatedly, ten times or more. Antigen unknown. V was clipped by 0 bases and J by 5 bases; unmatched bases: 3. The CDR3 is 14 residues long. The germline V gene has CDR1 SGHRS and CDR2 YFSETQ. TCRdb re-derived calls from the RT-PCR reads in MiXCR, one entry per CDR3 protein. The data show about 650,000 distinct CDR3 sequences, 15% to 19% seen once. The V gene is TRBV5-1, the J gene TRBJ2-7; 9 bases map to TRBD1. The receptor was isolated from a man aged 50 to 60 who received an inactivated influenza vaccine. The sample was PBMCs from blood, taken 11 to 12 days after vaccination. The CDR3 loop is CASSLVGTGNEQYF. DNA for the CDR3: TGCGCCAGCAGCTTGGTCGGGACAGGGAACGAGCAGTACTTC.